Given below is one T cell receptor (beta chain) in context. Antigen: not known. Some clones are missing from TCRdb's copy, which holds only in-frame ones; the method was immunoSEQ multiplex PCR. Among fewer than 3,000 clones listed, about 88% were seen once. Germline V CDR1 and CDR2: SGHTA, FQGTGA. The V and J ends lost 5 bases and 7 bases respectively, with 15 bases between them. The CDR3 runs to 14 residues. The data were obtained in a study of chemoradiotherapy in HPV16-positive cancers. Study findings and constraints: HPV-specific T cells were functionally defined from only two HPV16-positive patients. Candidate HPV-specific clones and E7-related TCR motifs grew in tumor during treatment.

This TCR was sampled from a human donor with HPV-associated anogenital cancer. V usage is TRBV7-3 and J usage is TRBJ2-1, with D perhaps TRBD1 or TRBD2 (6 bases each). The sample here was tumor tissue, taken from a patient who underwent chemoradiotherapy. This chain's CDR3 is CASSPVGGENEQFF. CDR3 sequence (DNA): TGTGCCAGCAGCCCCGTGGGGGGCGAGAATGAGCAGTTCTTC.